This T cell receptor (beta chain) stems from a study of cytotoxic CD8 clonotypes in ibrutinib-treated CLL. The study's findings and limits: The public clonotypes identified were infrequent and showed contraction or stability on treatment. Clonality (at baseline) was higher than in age-matched healthy donors and tracked circulating CD8+ T-cell counts.

V was shortened by 0 bases and J by 0 bases, with 13 bases between the two germline ends. Germline V lookup: CDR1 SGDLS, CDR2 YYNGEE. There are 17 residues in the CDR3. This clone came up a few times. The antigen remains unidentified. With cryopreserved PBMCs as the source, around 2 micrograms of genomic DNA went to TCR beta libraries. Clones were read by immunoSEQ multiplex PCR, and TCRdb kept only the in-frame ones, dropping some. The profile covers some 200,000 clones, with about 75% appearing a single time and over 5.5% taken by the ten largest. This specimen was PBMCs, taken after 12 months of ibrutinib treatment. This sequence originates from a human donor with chronic lymphocytic leukemia. The chain links TRBV9 to TRBJ1-3; D may be TRBD1 (6 bases). In DNA form, the CDR3 reads TGTGCCAGCAGCGTAGGTCAGGACAGAACCTCTGGAAACACCATATATTTT. It codes for CASSVGQDRTSGNTIYF.